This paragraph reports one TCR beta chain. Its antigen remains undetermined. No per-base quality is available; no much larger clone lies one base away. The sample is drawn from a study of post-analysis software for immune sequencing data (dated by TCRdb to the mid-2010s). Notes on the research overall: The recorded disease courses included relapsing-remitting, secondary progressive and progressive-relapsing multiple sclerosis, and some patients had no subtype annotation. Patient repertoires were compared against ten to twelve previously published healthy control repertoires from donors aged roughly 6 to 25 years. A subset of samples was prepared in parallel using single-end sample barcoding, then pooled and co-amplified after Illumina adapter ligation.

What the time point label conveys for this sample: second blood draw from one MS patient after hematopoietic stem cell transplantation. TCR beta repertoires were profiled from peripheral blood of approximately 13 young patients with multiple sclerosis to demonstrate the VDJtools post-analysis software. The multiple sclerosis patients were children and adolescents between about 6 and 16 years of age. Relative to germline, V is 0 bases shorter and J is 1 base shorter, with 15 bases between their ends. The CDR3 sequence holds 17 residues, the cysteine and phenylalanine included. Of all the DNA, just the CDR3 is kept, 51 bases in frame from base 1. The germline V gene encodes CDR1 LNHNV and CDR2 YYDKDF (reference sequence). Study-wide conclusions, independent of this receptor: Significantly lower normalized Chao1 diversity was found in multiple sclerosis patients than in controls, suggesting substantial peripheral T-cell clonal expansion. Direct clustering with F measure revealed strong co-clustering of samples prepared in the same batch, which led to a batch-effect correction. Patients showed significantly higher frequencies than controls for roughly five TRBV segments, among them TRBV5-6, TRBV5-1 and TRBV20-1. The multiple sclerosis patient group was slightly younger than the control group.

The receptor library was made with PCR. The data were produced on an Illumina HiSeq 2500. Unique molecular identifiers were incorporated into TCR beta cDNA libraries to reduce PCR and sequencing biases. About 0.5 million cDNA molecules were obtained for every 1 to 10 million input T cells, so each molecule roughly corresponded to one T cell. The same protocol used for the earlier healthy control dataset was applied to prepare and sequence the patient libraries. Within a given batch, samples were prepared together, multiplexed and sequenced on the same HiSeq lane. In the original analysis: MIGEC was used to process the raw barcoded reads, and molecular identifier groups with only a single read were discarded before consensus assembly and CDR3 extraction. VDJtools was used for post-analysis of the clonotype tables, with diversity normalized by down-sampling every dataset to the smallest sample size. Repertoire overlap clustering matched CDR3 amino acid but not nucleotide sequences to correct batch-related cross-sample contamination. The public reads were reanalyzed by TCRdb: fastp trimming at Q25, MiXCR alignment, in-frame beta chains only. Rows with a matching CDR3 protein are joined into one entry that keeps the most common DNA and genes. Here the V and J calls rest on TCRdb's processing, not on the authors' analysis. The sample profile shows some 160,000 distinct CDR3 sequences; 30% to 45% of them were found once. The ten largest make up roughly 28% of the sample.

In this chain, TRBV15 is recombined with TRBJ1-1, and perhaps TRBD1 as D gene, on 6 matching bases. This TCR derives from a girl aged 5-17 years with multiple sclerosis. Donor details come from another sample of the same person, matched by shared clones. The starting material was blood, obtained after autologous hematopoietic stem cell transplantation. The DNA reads TGTGCCACCAGCAGAGAGCCAGAGTGGGGACAGAACACTGAAGCTTTCTTT. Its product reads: CATSREPEWGQNTEAFF.